This TCR beta chain is drawn from a study of human T cells and chemical hapten exposure. Time point meaning: patch test 1, 2 weeks after DPC sensitization. Treatment described: therapeutic diphenylcyclopropenone sensitization with weekly scalp DPC. The sample holds many counts of this clonotype. This CDR3 is built from 14 residues. V was trimmed by 3 bases and J by 5 bases, leaving 13 bases between them. TCRdb re-called the RACE reads through MiXCR, storing one row per CDR3 protein. The data show roughly 360,000 distinct CDR3 sequences, roughly 4.8% seen once. This rearrangement joins TRBV12-3 or TRBV12-4 to TRBJ1-1; D is perhaps TRBD1 (5 bases). The sequencing here drew on whole blood, taken in connection with sensitization to the hapten diphenylcyclopropenone (DPC). The source of this sequence is a woman aged 45-65 years with alopecia areata. Some clones in this sample may be carry-over from other donors' samples. The CDR3 protein is CASSFEAGSTEAFF. CDR3 DNA sequence: TGTGCCAGCAGTTTCGAAGCAGGGAGTACTGAAGCTTTCTTT.